This T cell receptor (beta chain) was retrieved from a study of blood T cell repertoires in COVID-19. Turning to the study itself: T cells, B-cell-depleted T cells, or PBMCs provided the cDNA or gDNA that served as material.

Profiled with immunoSEQ multiplex PCR; TCRdb holds only in-frame clones, not every one. The table includes a few hundred thousand clones, around 90% detected once. Trimming removed 0 bases from V and 4 bases from J, with 12 bases in between. This CDR3 comprises 15 residues. CDR1 and CDR2 from the germline V gene are LGHNA and YNFKEQ. Recovered status in Cohort 3 required two negative PCRs, clearance, or symptom resolution. Material: PBMCs or T cells enriched from blood (not recorded which). The V call is TRBV4-2, the J call TRBJ1-2, with unresolved D. The clonotype comes from a woman aged 18-35 years who had recovered from COVID-19. CDR3: CASSQEISGPYGYTF. The DNA for the CDR3 is TGTGCCAGCAGCCAAGAAATATCAGGCCCCTATGGCTACACCTTC.